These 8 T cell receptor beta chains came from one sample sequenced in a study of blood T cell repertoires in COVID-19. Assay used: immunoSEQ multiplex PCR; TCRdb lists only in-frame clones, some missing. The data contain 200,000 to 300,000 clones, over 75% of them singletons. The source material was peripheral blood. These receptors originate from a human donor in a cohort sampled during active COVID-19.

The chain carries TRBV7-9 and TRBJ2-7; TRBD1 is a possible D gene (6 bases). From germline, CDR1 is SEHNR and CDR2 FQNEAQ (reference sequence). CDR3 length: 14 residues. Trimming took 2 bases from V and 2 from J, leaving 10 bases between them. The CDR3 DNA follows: TGTGCCAGCAGCTTAACAGGGCCCCCCTACGAGCAGTACTTC. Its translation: CASSLTGPPYEQYF.

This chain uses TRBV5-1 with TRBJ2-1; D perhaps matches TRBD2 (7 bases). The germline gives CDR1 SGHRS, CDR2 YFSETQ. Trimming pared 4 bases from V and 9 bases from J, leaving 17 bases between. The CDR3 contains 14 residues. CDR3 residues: CASSPVIRGGEQFF. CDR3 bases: TGCGCCAGCAGCCCCGTTATAAGGGGGGGTGAGCAGTTCTTC.

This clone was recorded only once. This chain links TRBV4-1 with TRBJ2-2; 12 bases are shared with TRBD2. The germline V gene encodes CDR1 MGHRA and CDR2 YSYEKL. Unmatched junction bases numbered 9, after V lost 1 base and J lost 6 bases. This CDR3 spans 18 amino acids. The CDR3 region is CASSQGLLAGGRAGELFF. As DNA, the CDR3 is TGCGCCAGCAGCCAAGGTCTCCTAGCGGGGGGGCGAGCCGGGGAGCTGTTTTTT.

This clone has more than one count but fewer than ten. This chain's CDR3 is CASSEDRVFGYTF. CDR3 bases: TGTGCCAGCAGTGAGGACAGGGTGTTTGGCTACACCTTC. The rearrangement uses TRBV2 and TRBJ1-2; 8 bases are a match to TRBD1. The germline gives CDR1 SNHLY, CDR2 FYNNEI. The junction had 4 bases not matched to a gene; V was cut back by 3 bases and J by 7 bases. CDR3 size: 13 residues. Full variable domain (remainder filled in from reference TRBV2 and TRBJ1-2): EPEVTQTPSHQVTQMGQEVILRCVPISNHLYFYWYRQILGQKVEFLVSFYNNEISEKSEIFDDQFSVERPDGSNFTLKIRSTKLEDSAMYFCASSEDRVFGYTFGSGTRLTVV.

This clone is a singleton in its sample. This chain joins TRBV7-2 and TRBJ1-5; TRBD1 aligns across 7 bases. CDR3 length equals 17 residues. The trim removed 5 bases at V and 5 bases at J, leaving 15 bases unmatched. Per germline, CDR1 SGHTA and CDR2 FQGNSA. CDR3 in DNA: TGTGCCAGCAGCAGTAGCCCTCTACAGGGGAGCTATCAGCCCCAGCATTTT. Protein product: CASSSSPLQGSYQPQHF.

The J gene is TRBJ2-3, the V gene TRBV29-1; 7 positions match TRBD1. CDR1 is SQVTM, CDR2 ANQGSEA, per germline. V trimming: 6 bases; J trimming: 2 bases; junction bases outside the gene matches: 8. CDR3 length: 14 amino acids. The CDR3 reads CSVGQLTSTDTQYF. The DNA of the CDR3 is TGCAGCGTGGGACAGCTAACTTCCACAGATACGCAGTATTTT.

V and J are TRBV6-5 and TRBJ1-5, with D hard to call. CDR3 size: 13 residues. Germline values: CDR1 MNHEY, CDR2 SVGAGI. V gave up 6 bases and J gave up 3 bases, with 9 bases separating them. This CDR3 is CASSSLYNQPQHF. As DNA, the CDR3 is TGTGCCAGCAGCTCACTATACAATCAGCCCCAGCATTTT.

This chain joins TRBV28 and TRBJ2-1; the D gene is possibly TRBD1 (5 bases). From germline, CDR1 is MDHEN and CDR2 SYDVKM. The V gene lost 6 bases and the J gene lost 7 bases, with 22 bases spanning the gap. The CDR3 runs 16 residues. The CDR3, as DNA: TGTGCCAGCAGCACATTACAGGTTAGAATCTATAATGAGCAGTTCTTC. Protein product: CASSTLQVRIYNEQFF. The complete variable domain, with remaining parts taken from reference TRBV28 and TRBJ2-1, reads DVKVTQSSRYLVKRTGEKVFLECVQDMDHENMFWYRQDPGLGLRLIYFSYDVKMKEKGDIPEGYSVSREKKERFSLILESASTNQTSMYLCASSTLQVRIYNEQFFGPGTRLTVL.